A selection of T cell receptor beta chains follows, all from one sample in a study of OX40 agonist ivuxolimab in advanced cancers. Assay used: immunoSEQ multiplex PCR; TCRdb lists only in-frame clones, some missing. The repertoire holds about 60,000 clones, 65% to 85% seen once, with roughly 3.3% in the top ten. The specimen comprised CD4+ or CD8+ T cells sorted from blood, sampled in a trial of the OX40 agonist ivuxolimab. Receptor source: an adult with an advanced solid tumor such as melanoma, head and neck, liver or kidney cancer. Each CDR3 is given with its conserved first and last residue. A D gene is named only where the DNA matches it firmly. Rows give clone size only sometimes, using once, few, many, or a class for an expanded clone.

clone_size: few
v_call: TRBV7-9
d_call: NA
j_call: TRBJ2-1
cdr3_aa: CASSPDGYNEQFF
cdr3_nt: TGTGCCAGCAGCCCGGACGGATACAATGAGCAGTTCTTC

clone_size: NA
v_call: TRBV20-1
d_call: NA
j_call: TRBJ2-7
cdr3_aa: CSASPSYEQYF
cdr3_nt: TGCAGTGCTAGTCCATCCTACGAGCAGTACTTC

clone_size: NA
v_call: TRBV18
d_call: TRBD1
j_call: TRBJ1-1
cdr3_aa: CASSEGGNTEAFF
cdr3_nt: TGTGCCAGCTCCGAAGGGGGCAACACTGAAGCTTTCTTT

clone_size: NA
v_call: TRBV11-2
d_call: TRBD1
j_call: TRBJ2-2
cdr3_aa: CASSLGTQGVDGELFF
cdr3_nt: TGTGCCAGCAGCTTAGGGACCCAGGGGGTTGACGGGGAGCTGTTTTTT

clone_size: NA
v_call: TRBV7-9
d_call: TRBD2
j_call: TRBJ2-1
cdr3_aa: CASSLAELAGENEQFF
cdr3_nt: TGTGCCAGCAGCTTAGCGGAACTAGCGGGAGAGAATGAGCAGTTCTTC

clone_size: NA
v_call: TRBV7-8
d_call: NA
j_call: TRBJ2-2
cdr3_aa: CASNPSGQLTGELFF
cdr3_nt: TGTGCCAGCAACCCCTCGGGACAACTCACCGGGGAGCTGTTTTTT

clone_size: NA
v_call: TRBV19
d_call: NA
j_call: TRBJ1-5
cdr3_aa: CASSILINSNQPQHF
cdr3_nt: TGTGCCAGTAGTATCCTCATCAATAGCAATCAGCCCCAGCATTTT

clone_size: NA
v_call: TRBV7-8
d_call: TRBD1
j_call: TRBJ2-7
cdr3_aa: CASRSRQGSYEQYF
cdr3_nt: TGTGCCAGCAGGTCCAGACAGGGCTCCTACGAGCAGTACTTC

clone_size: NA
v_call: TRBV9
d_call: NA
j_call: TRBJ2-7
cdr3_aa: CASSPSSAGREQYF
cdr3_nt: TGTGCCAGCAGCCCCTCGAGCGCCGGGCGCGAGCAGTACTTC

clone_size: few
v_call: TRBV6-6
d_call: TRBD1
j_call: TRBJ2-1
cdr3_aa: CASTDRVNNEQFF
cdr3_nt: TGTGCCAGCACGGACAGGGTTAACAATGAGCAGTTCTTC

clone_size: once
v_call: TRBV2
d_call: NA
j_call: TRBJ1-5
cdr3_aa: CASKGGFSNQPQHF
cdr3_nt: TGTGCCAGCAAAGGAGGGTTTAGCAATCAGCCCCAGCATTTT

clone_size: few
v_call: TRBV21-1
d_call: NA
j_call: TRBJ2-3
cdr3_aa: CASTRSGRAFVYF
cdr3_nt: TGTGCCAGCACCCGCTCTGGGCGGGCCTTTGTGTATTTT

clone_size: NA
v_call: TRBV5-1
d_call: NA
j_call: TRBJ2-3
cdr3_aa: CASSLSTDTQYF
cdr3_nt: TGCGCCAGCAGCTTGTCCACAGATACGCAGTATTTT

clone_size: NA
v_call: TRBV19
d_call: NA
j_call: TRBJ1-2
cdr3_aa: CASSTNSFGYGYTF
cdr3_nt: TGTGCCAGTAGTACGAACAGCTTTGGATATGGCTACACCTTC

clone_size: NA
v_call: TRBV6-5
d_call: NA
j_call: TRBJ1-6
cdr3_aa: CASSDPYNSPLHF
cdr3_nt: TGTGCCAGCAGTGACCCCTATAATTCACCCCTCCACTTT

clone_size: NA
v_call: TRBV11-2
d_call: NA
j_call: TRBJ1-2
cdr3_aa: CASSSLADRGYTF
cdr3_nt: TGTGCCAGCAGCTCCCTGGCCGACCGGGGCTACACCTTC

clone_size: NA
v_call: TRBV6-1
d_call: NA
j_call: TRBJ1-1
cdr3_aa: CASSEERAREAFF
cdr3_nt: TGTGCCAGCAGTGAAGAAAGGGCGCGGGAAGCTTTCTTT

clone_size: NA
v_call: TRBV19
d_call: NA
j_call: TRBJ1-1
cdr3_aa: CASTIGHLNTEAFF
cdr3_nt: TGTGCCAGTACCATAGGTCACCTGAACACTGAAGCTTTCTTT

clone_size: few
v_call: TRBV19
d_call: TRBD1
j_call: TRBJ1-5
cdr3_aa: CASSKQGIQPQHF
cdr3_nt: TGTGCCAGTAGTAAACAGGGGATTCAGCCCCAGCATTTT